Following are 3 T cell receptor beta chains from one sample sequenced in a study of blood T cell repertoires in COVID-19. Clones were read by immunoSEQ multiplex PCR, and TCRdb kept only the in-frame ones, dropping some. The sample lists 230,000 or so clones; around 88% were seen once. The sequenced sample consisted of PBMCs or T cells enriched from blood (not recorded which). These TCRs come from a woman in her forties with acute COVID-19.

In nucleotides, the CDR3 is TGCGCCAGCAGCCAAGAACAGGGCTACTATGGCTACACCTTC. Translation gives CASSQEQGYYGYTF. The chain employs TRBV4-1 and TRBJ1-2, with D perhaps matching TRBD1 (6 bases). Between the trimmed V and J ends, which lost 0 bases and 3 bases, there was a span of 8 bases. Germline-derived CDR1 and CDR2 are MGHRA and YSYEKL. This CDR3 spans 14 amino acids.

The chain links TRBV7-2 to TRBJ2-1; a weak D match, TRBD1 (6 bases). This CDR3 spans 16 amino acids. V lost 1 base and J lost 6, with 16 bases in between. CDR1 is SGHTA and CDR2 is FQGNSA in the germline V gene. The chain's CDR3 is CASSLEFARGTNEQFF. CDR3 DNA sequence: TGTGCCAGCAGCTTAGAATTTGCCAGGGGAACCAATGAGCAGTTCTTC.

The chain recombines TRBV9 with TRBJ1-1; possibly TRBD1 for D (5 bases). In germline, CDR1 is SGDLS, CDR2 YYNGEE. This CDR3 spans 17 amino acids. V dropped 2 bases and J dropped 4 bases, with 21 bases sitting between them. CDR3 sequence: CASSVNPRSGGGTEAFF. CDR3 in DNA: TGTGCCAGCAGCGTCAACCCCCGGTCGGGGGGTGGCACTGAAGCTTTCTTT.